This T cell receptor beta chain comes out of a study of T cell responses to AZD1222 COVID-19 vaccine. The assay was immunoSEQ multiplex PCR, and TCRdb's table has in-frame clones only and misses some. The repertoire holds 65,000 to 80,000 clones, with about 90% as singletons. Germline loops: CDR1 MRHNA, CDR2 SNTAGT. Trimming at V came to 3 bases and at J to 1 base, leaving 1 base not matched to a gene. The CDR3 extends over 15 amino acids. This chain links TRBV6-4 with TRBJ2-1, with TRBD1 matching 9 bases. This receptor was identified in an adult in good health. The sample was peripheral blood, taken on day 0 of AZD1222 vaccination. Here the CDR3 DNA reads TGTGCCAGCAGTGAAGGACAGGGGTCCTACAATGAGCAGTTCTTC. Its translation is CASSEGQGSYNEQFF.